Listed below are T cell receptor beta chains from one sample, sequenced in a study of blood T cell repertoires in COVID-19. Repertoires were generated with immunoSEQ multiplex PCR, while TCRdb's copy carries only in-frame clones and drops some. Of about 250,000 clones detected, 84% appear once; the ten largest clones hold about 4%. The specimen was peripheral blood. Source of these receptors: a man aged 45-65 years with acute or convalescent COVID-19. Each CDR3 is given with its conserved first and last residue. D genes are given only for firm matches. The size of a clone is reported for some rows only, either as once, few or many, or as a class for expanded clones.

D: NA; J: TRBJ2-7; size: NA; V: TRBV7-2; CDR3: CASRRSASSYEQYF; DNA: TGTGCCAGCAGGAGAAGCGCAAGCTCCTACGAGCAGTACTTC
D: TRBD1; J: TRBJ2-5; size: NA; V: TRBV28; CDR3: CASSLGTGVLYQETQYF; DNA: TGTGCCAGCAGTTTGGGGACAGGCGTTCTGTACCAAGAGACCCAGTACTTC
D: TRBD1; J: TRBJ1-5; size: NA; V: TRBV4-2; CDR3: CASSQPPSAGTGSNQPQHF; DNA: TGTGCCAGCAGCCAACCGCCCTCGGCAGGGACAGGGAGCAATCAGCCCCAGCATTTT
D: NA; J: TRBJ2-6; size: NA; V: TRBV30; CDR3: CAWSYGGSGANVLTF; DNA: TGTGCCTGGAGTTACGGCGGCTCTGGGGCCAACGTCCTGACTTTC
D: NA; J: TRBJ2-5; size: NA; V: TRBV5-1; CDR3: CASSLGQVEETQYF; DNA: TGCGCCAGCAGCTTGGGTCAGGTTGAAGAGACCCAGTACTTC
D: NA; J: TRBJ2-1; size: NA; V: TRBV18; CDR3: CASSPPLRARYNEQFF; DNA: TGTGCCAGCTCACCACCACTCAGAGCCAGGTACAATGAGCAGTTCTTC
D: TRBD1; J: TRBJ1-5; size: few; V: TRBV5-1; CDR3: CASSLEAGGNYDQHF; DNA: TGCGCCAGCAGCTTGGAGGCAGGGGGGAATTATGACCAGCATTTT
D: TRBD1; J: TRBJ1-5; size: NA; V: TRBV28; CDR3: CASSPRTGGAQPQHF; DNA: TGTGCCAGCAGCCCAAGGACAGGGGGCGCACAGCCCCAGCATTTT
D: TRBD1; J: TRBJ1-2; size: NA; V: TRBV15; CDR3: CATSRDAGGNYGYTF; DNA: TGTGCCACCAGCAGAGACGCAGGGGGTAACTATGGCTACACCTTC
D: TRBD2; J: TRBJ2-7; size: NA; V: TRBV4-2; CDR3: CASSQRPSGRGSSYEQYF; DNA: TGTGCCAGCAGCCAACGCCCATCCGGGCGGGGGAGCTCCTACGAGCAGTACTTC
D: NA; J: TRBJ2-3; size: NA; V: TRBV6-5; CDR3: CASSYSAGLSTDTQYF; DNA: TGTGCCAGCAGTTACTCGGCAGGGCTCAGCACAGATACGCAGTATTTT
D: TRBD2; J: TRBJ2-7; size: NA; V: TRBV27; CDR3: CASRPSGSTYEQYF; DNA: TGTGCCAGCAGGCCTAGCGGGTCAACCTACGAGCAGTACTTC
D: NA; J: TRBJ1-2; size: once; V: TRBV28; CDR3: CASTVGGAPYGYTF; DNA: TGTGCCAGCACCGTGGGGGGGGCTCCTTATGGCTACACCTTC
D: NA; J: TRBJ2-7; size: NA; V: TRBV7-9; CDR3: CASSSPIYQTSYSYEQYF; DNA: TGTGCCAGCAGCTCACCAATCTACCAAACTAGCTACTCCTACGAGCAGTACTTC
D: TRBD2; J: TRBJ2-3; size: NA; V: TRBV19; CDR3: CASSAETSGSTDTQYF; DNA: TGTGCCAGTAGTGCGGAGACTAGCGGGAGCACAGATACGCAGTATTTT
D: NA; J: TRBJ2-7; size: NA; V: TRBV27; CDR3: CASSLSRTYEQYF; DNA: TGTGCCAGCAGTTTATCGAGAACCTACGAGCAGTACTTC
D: NA; J: TRBJ1-3; size: NA; V: TRBV9; CDR3: CASSVGQSGNTIYF; DNA: TGTGCCAGCAGCGTAGGCCAGTCTGGAAACACCATATATTTT
D: NA; J: TRBJ2-1; size: NA; V: TRBV3-1/TRBV3-2; CDR3: CASSQDGGASYNEQFF; DNA: TGTGCCAGCAGCCAAGACGGGGGAGCTTCCTACAATGAGCAGTTCTTC
D: NA; J: TRBJ1-1; size: few; V: TRBV6-6; CDR3: CASSGQVNTEAFF; DNA: TGTGCCAGCAGCGGACAAGTGAACACTGAAGCTTTCTTT
D: TRBD2; J: TRBJ2-1; size: NA; V: TRBV9; CDR3: CASSVSGSVDEQFF; DNA: TGTGCCAGCAGCGTAAGCGGGAGCGTCGATGAGCAGTTCTTC
D: TRBD1; J: TRBJ2-1; size: once; V: TRBV6-5; CDR3: CASSYSDRAALDEQFF; DNA: TGTGCCAGCAGTTATTCTGACAGGGCGGCGTTGGATGAGCAGTTCTTC
D: TRBD1; J: TRBJ1-1; size: NA; V: TRBV6-6; CDR3: CASSYRQGGTEAFF; DNA: TGTGCCAGCAGTTACAGACAGGGTGGCACTGAAGCTTTCTTT
D: NA; J: TRBJ1-4; size: NA; V: TRBV10-3; CDR3: CAISESKLRNEKLFF; DNA: TGTGCCATCAGTGAGTCAAAACTGCGGAATGAAAAACTGTTTTTT
D: NA; J: TRBJ1-1; size: NA; V: TRBV15; CDR3: CATSRQGNTEAFF; DNA: TGTGCCACCAGCAGACAGGGGAACACTGAAGCTTTCTTT
D: TRBD2; J: TRBJ2-3; size: NA; V: TRBV10-3; CDR3: CAITSRGGKSTDTQYF; DNA: TGTGCCATCACCTCACGGGGGGGGAAGAGCACAGATACGCAGTATTTT
D: TRBD2; J: TRBJ2-3; size: NA; V: TRBV24-1; CDR3: CAASAGGTDTQYF; DNA: TGTGCCGCTTCAGCGGGAGGCACAGATACGCAGTATTTT